The 21 T cell receptor beta chains given below trace back to one sample, sequenced in a study of T cell repertoires in cytomegalovirus infection (dated by TCRdb to about 2019). Reads for this sample came from an Illumina HiSeq 1500. TCRdb reprocessed the public reads (quality trimming at Q25 with fastp, clone calling with MiXCR) and kept in-frame beta chains. CDR3 protein sequences are deduplicated, and each keeps its most common genes and DNA. This sample gives about 250,000 distinct CDR3 sequences in total; approximately 7% of them show up just once. Of the sample, more than 5.5% is held by the ten largest clones. The material sequenced was PBMCs. These receptors were obtained from a human donor in good health (CMV status not recorded). Some clones in this sample may be carry-over from other donors' samples.

This clonotype was observed many times. The V and J genes are TRBV6-6 and TRBJ1-2; D is possibly TRBD1 (6 bases). Germline values: CDR1 MNHNY, CDR2 SVGAGI (reference sequence). Trimming left V 7 bases short and J 7 bases short, with 13 bases between. The CDR3 is 12 residues long. This CDR3 reads CASKQGQFGYTF. The CDR3 nucleotides read TGTGCCAGCAAACAAGGACAGTTTGGCTACACCTTC.

This clonotype was seen a few times. CDR3 residues: CASRAVLDKQYF. In DNA, the CDR3 is TGTGCCAGCAGGGCAGTCCTCGATAAGCAGTACTTC. V gene TRBV28 combines with J gene TRBJ2-7, with no clear D. CDR1 and CDR2 from the germline V gene are MDHEN and SYDVKM. Trimming left V 6 bases short and J 8 bases short, with 14 bases between. This CDR3 contains 12 residues.

This clonotype was detected many times. V and J are TRBV6-5 and TRBJ2-7; tentatively, D is TRBD2 (5 bases). Trimming stripped 0 bases from V and 0 bases from J, with 12 bases between. In germline, CDR1 is MNHEY, CDR2 SVGAGI. CDR3 length: 16 residues. CDR3 amino acids: CASSYSYGGRSYEQYF. For the CDR3, the DNA is TGTGCCAGCAGTTACTCGTACGGAGGCCGCTCCTACGAGCAGTACTTC.

This clonotype was observed a handful of times. This CDR3 is CASSLRLATDTQYF. CDR3 DNA: TGTGCCAGCAGCTTGAGGCTAGCCACAGATACGCAGTATTTT. The genes are TRBV7-9 and TRBJ2-3; possible D gene TRBD2, 5 bases. Looked up from germline, CDR1 is SEHNR and CDR2 is FQNEAQ (reference sequence). CDR3 length equals 14 residues. The V end lost 3 bases, the J end lost 2 bases, and 9 bases lay between the germline ends.

The sample holds a few counts of this clonotype. The chain employs TRBV6-1 and TRBJ2-4; D may be TRBD1 or TRBD2 (5 bases each). The germline V gene has CDR1 MNHNS and CDR2 SASEGT. CDR3 length: 11 amino acids. V lost 8 bases and J lost 7, with 9 bases in between. The CDR3 DNA reads as TGTGCCAGCCGAGGGGCCAACATTCAGTACTTC. This sequence encodes CASRGANIQYF.

This clonotype occurred a few times. The rearrangement links TRBV12-3 or TRBV12-4 to TRBJ1-5; D unresolved. V was pared by 2 bases and J by 1 base, with 12 bases between. This CDR3 has 16 residues. The CDR3 loop is CASSLSGSLSNQPQHF. The CDR3 DNA is TGTGCCAGCAGTTTATCGGGCAGCCTGAGCAATCAGCCCCAGCATTTT.

This clonotype was recorded many times. V is TRBV29-1 and J is TRBJ2-5, with D perhaps matching TRBD1 or TRBD2 (6 bases each). Germline CDR1 SQVTM, CDR2 ANQGSEA. V was cut by 3 bases and J by 4 bases, with 15 bases left in between. The CDR3 runs to 14 residues. The CDR3 DNA is TGCAGCGTTGAGGCCGGGGGCCTCGGAGAGACCCAGTACTTC. It is translated as CSVEAGGLGETQYF.

Many counts were recorded for this clonotype. The chain combines TRBV6-2 or TRBV6-3 with TRBJ1-6; D may be TRBD1 (5 bases). Germline V gene data show CDR1 as MNHEY and CDR2 as SVGEGT. The length of the CDR3 is 16 residues. V lost 7 bases, J lost 7 bases, and 20 bases lay in between. In nucleotides, the CDR3 is TGTGCCAGCAATTCGCTTCCGGGACTGACAAATTCACCCCTCCACTTT. Protein product: CASNSLPGLTNSPLHF.

This clonotype was seen ten or more times. This chain links TRBV27 with TRBJ2-3; D may be TRBD1 or TRBD2 (5 bases each). The CDR3 contains 15 residues. V was clipped by 7 bases and J by 0 bases, with 14 bases between them. The germline gives CDR1 MNHEY, CDR2 SMNVEV (reference sequence). CDR3 sequence (DNA): TGTGCCAGCATTAGCCGGGACCTGAGCACAGATACGCAGTATTTT. Amino acid sequence: CASISRDLSTDTQYF.

At least ten counts were recorded for this clonotype. V is TRBV20-1 and J is TRBJ1-2; D possibly corresponds to TRBD1 (5 bases). V was clipped by 6 bases and J by 1 base, with 12 bases between them. The CDR3 contains 13 residues. Germline values: CDR1 DFQATT, CDR2 SNEGSKA (reference sequence). The CDR3 DNA reads TGCAGTGCCCCCGGGACGCTTAACTATGGCTACACCTTC. This sequence encodes CSAPGTLNYGYTF.

This clonotype was detected ten times or more. CDR3 DNA: TGTGCCAGCAGCCAAAACTCGTTAGACGGCTACACCTTC. Translation gives CASSQNSLDGYTF. The chain has TRBV7-2 and TRBJ1-2; D unclear. CDR3 length: 13 residues. Germline-derived CDR1 and CDR2 are SGHTA and FQGNSA. V lost 5 bases and J 8 bases, leaving 15 bases between the germline ends.

CDR3 bases: TGTGCCATCAGAGGGGTACGGGATGATGAGCAGTTCTTC. The encoded protein is CAIRGVRDDEQFF. J is TRBJ2-1 and V is TRBV10-3; TRBD1 or TRBD2 may be the D gene (5 bases each). Between the trimmed V and J ends, which lost 6 bases and 8 bases, there was a span of 14 bases. The length of the CDR3 is 13 residues. Germline V gene lookup returns CDR1 ENHRY and CDR2 SYGVKD.

The chain recombines TRBV29-1 with TRBJ1-2, with D tentatively TRBD1 (6 bases). The ends were cut back, 7 bases at V and 7 bases at J, with 19 bases in the middle. Germline V gene sequence: CDR1 SQVTM, CDR2 ANQGSEA. The CDR3 is 13 amino acids. The CDR3 coding sequence is TGCAGCGGGGTCTGGGGGCAGTACTCTGGCTACACCTTC. Its protein product is CSGVWGQYSGYTF.

This clonotype was detected many times. This chain joins TRBV6-5 and TRBJ2-6; 9 bases are shared with TRBD1. The junction had 2 bases not matched to a gene; V was cut back by 5 bases and J by 0 bases. The CDR3 covers 16 residues. CDR1 and CDR2 (germline): MNHEY, SVGAGI. The CDR3 sequence: CASSGQGPSGANVLTF. In DNA, the CDR3 is TGTGCCAGCAGTGGACAGGGGCCCTCTGGGGCCAACGTCCTGACTTTC.

The chain links TRBV4-2 to TRBJ1-6; D gene uncertain. The V end was cut by 4 bases, the J end by 7 bases, with 17 bases between. Germline V CDR1 and CDR2: LGHNA, YNFKEQ. CDR3 length equals 16 residues. CDR3 in DNA: TGTGCCAGCAGCCCCGCCCACAACCGCGCGAATTCACCCCTCCACTTT. Translating gives CASSPAHNRANSPLHF.

Turning to this clonotype: A much larger clone is a single base away; this may be a read error. The V gene is TRBV20-1, the J gene TRBJ1-1; 9 nucleotides match TRBD1. The CDR3 is 14 amino acids. Germline V gene lookup returns CDR1 DFQATT and CDR2 SNEGSKA (reference sequence). The V gene end was trimmed by 0 bases and the J gene end by 6 bases; junction bases not matched to a gene: 5. CDR3 in DNA: TGCAGTGCTAGAGATTTTGACAGGGGGGCTGAAGCTTTCTTT. It codes for CSARDFDRGAEAFF.

This clonotype occurred many times. The V and J genes are TRBV2 and TRBJ1-1; D unresolved. CDR1 and CDR2 (germline): SNHLY, FYNNEI. The CDR3 is 13 amino acids. V was clipped by 1 base and J by 4 bases, with 7 bases between them. CDR3 DNA sequence: TGTGCCAGCAGTGAAGATGGTCGCACTGAAGCTTTCTTT. The encoded protein is CASSEDGRTEAFF. Full variable domain (outside the CDR3, taken from reference TRBV2 and TRBJ1-1): EPEVTQTPSHQVTQMGQEVILRCVPISNHLYFYWYRQILGQKVEFLVSFYNNEISEKSEIFDDQFSVERPDGSNFTLKIRSTKLEDSAMYFCASSEDGRTEAFFGQGTRLTVV.

Worth noting for this clonotype: This sequence may be a read error, since a much larger clone differs from it by one base. This chain joins TRBV20-1 and TRBJ1-2; TRBD1 agrees at 10 bases. CDR1 is DFQATT and CDR2 is SNEGSKA in the germline V gene (reference sequence). The CDR3 has 17 amino acids. The CDR3 DNA follows: TGCAGTGCTAGAGGTACCGGGACAGGGGAGAGGATCTATGGCGACACCTTC. It translates to CSARGTGTGERIYGDTF.

The V call is TRBV12-3 or TRBV12-4, the J call TRBJ1-2; tentatively, D is TRBD1 (5 bases). V gave up 7 bases and J gave up 7 bases, with 22 bases separating them. The CDR3 runs 15 residues. The CDR3 spells CASTSSGRGVSGYTF. Written as DNA, the CDR3 is TGTGCCAGCACCTCCTCCGGTCGGGGGGTCTCTGGCTACACCTTC.

At least ten counts were recorded for this clonotype. The chain employs TRBV7-6 and TRBJ2-1; D may correspond to TRBD1 or TRBD2 (5 bases each). Trimming removed 5 bases at V and 4 bases at J, with 27 bases between. The CDR3 length is 19 residues. Germline CDR1 and CDR2: SGHVS and FNYEAQ. CDR3 sequence reads: CASSTRRGDGDFRYNEQFF. CDR3 nucleotides: TGTGCCAGCAGCACGAGACGTGGGGACGGAGACTTTCGGTACAATGAGCAGTTCTTC.

This clonotype occurred a few times. CDR3 amino acids: CSVAGSGGYTF. Here the CDR3 DNA reads TGCAGTGTGGCGGGGAGCGGTGGCTACACCTTC. The rearrangement links TRBV20-1 to TRBJ1-2; no reliable D call. The V end was cut by 7 bases, the J end by 7 bases, with 13 bases between. The CDR3 consists of 11 residues. CDR1 DFQATT and CDR2 SNEGSKA come from the germline V gene (reference sequence).